The 29 T cell receptor beta chains listed next were all sequenced from one sample in a study of cytomegalovirus exposure and HLA in healthy donors. The PCR was carried out with 60 Vbeta primers and 13 Jbeta primers. Profiled with immunoSEQ multiplex PCR; TCRdb holds only in-frame clones, not every one. This table has some 65,000 clones, around 68% appearing once. The sequenced sample consisted of PBMCs. These receptor sequences come from a woman aged 25 to 39 in good health and CMV-seronegative.

This chain uses TRBV4-1 with TRBJ2-7; 8 bases map to TRBD1. CDR1 is MGHRA and CDR2 is YSYEKL in the germline V gene. This CDR3 has 16 residues. J lost 3 bases, V lost 2 bases, and 9 bases had no gene match. Here the CDR3 DNA reads TGCGCCAGCAGCCAACCCCGAGGACAGGGAAACTACGAGCAGTACTTC. Amino acid sequence: CASSQPRGQGNYEQYF.

The table lists this clone with a few counts. The chain couples TRBV30 to TRBJ1-5; perhaps TRBD1 as D (6 bases). The CDR3 extends over 13 amino acids. From germline, CDR1 is GTSNPN and CDR2 SVGIG (reference sequence). V lost 1 base to trimming and J lost 4 bases, with 8 bases between them. This chain's CDR3 is CAWSGQENQPQHF. In DNA form, the CDR3 reads TGTGCCTGGAGTGGACAGGAAAATCAGCCCCAGCATTTT. The full variable domain, with the rest looked up from reference TRBV30 and TRBJ1-5, is SQTIHQWPATLVQPVGSPLSLECTVEGTSNPNLYWYRQAAGRGLQLLFYSVGIGQISSEVPQNLSASRPQDRQFILSSKKLLLSDSGFYLCAWSGQENQPQHFGDGTRLSIL.

The V gene is TRBV13, the J gene TRBJ2-1, with D possibly being TRBD1 (8 bases). This CDR3 comprises 13 residues. Germline CDR1 reads PRHDT; CDR2 reads FYEKMQ (reference sequence). Trimming removed 5 bases at V and 9 bases at J, with 14 bases between. The CDR3 DNA is TGTGCCAGCAGCGTATACAGGGGGGGTGAGCAGTTCTTC. Encoded protein: CASSVYRGGEQFF. The full variable domain, completed using reference TRBV13 and TRBJ2-1, is AAGVIQSPRHLIKEKRETATLKCYPIPRHDTVYWYQQGPGQDPQFLISFYEKMQSDKGSIPDRFSAQQFSDYHSELNMSSLELGDSALYFCASSVYRGGEQFFGPGTRLTVL.

The V call is TRBV27, the J call TRBJ1-6; TRBD1 matches 8 bases. Germline V gene data show CDR1 as MNHEY and CDR2 as SMNVEV (reference sequence). This CDR3 is 15 amino acids long. J was trimmed by 2 bases and V by 6 bases; bases with no gene match: 3. CDR3 nucleotide sequence: TGTGCCAGCAGGGACAGGGATGCCTATAATTCACCCCTCCACTTT. This translates into CASRDRDAYNSPLHF.

This chain joins TRBV25-1 and TRBJ2-7, with D possibly TRBD2 on 6 matching bases. V lost 4 bases to trimming and J lost 2 bases, with 12 bases between them. Germline CDR1 MGHDK, CDR2 SYGVNS. This CDR3 is built from 14 residues. CDR3 residues: CASSAGGPAYEQYF. In DNA form, the CDR3 reads TGTGCCAGCAGTGCCGGGGGTCCAGCCTACGAGCAGTACTTC.

CDR3 in DNA: TGTGCCAGCAGCTTCATTTCGACAGGCTACGAGCAGTACTTC. Translation gives CASSFISTGYEQYF. V and J are TRBV7-2 and TRBJ2-7; tentative D call: TRBD1 (6 bases). From germline, CDR1 is SGHTA and CDR2 FQGNSA. This CDR3 comprises 14 residues. With 3 bases removed from V and 3 bases from J, the gap between germline ends came to 12 bases. The entire variable domain, with the rest obtained from reference TRBV7-2 and TRBJ2-7, is as follows: GAGVSQSPSNKVTEKGKDVELRCDPISGHTALYWYRQSLGQGLEFLIYFQGNSAPDKSGLPSDRFSAERTGGSVSTLTIQRTQQEDSAVYLCASSFISTGYEQYFGPGTRLTVT.

This chain uses TRBV11-2 with TRBJ1-4, with TRBD1 matching 9 bases. The junction had 7 bases not matched to a gene; V was cut back by 5 bases and J by 3 bases. Germline loops: CDR1 SGHAT, CDR2 FQNNGV. This CDR3 contains 16 residues. The CDR3 spells CASSPTGGMANEKLFF. The CDR3 coding sequence is TGTGCCAGCAGCCCCACAGGGGGCATGGCTAATGAAAAACTGTTTTTT.

This rearrangement joins TRBV6-5 to TRBJ2-4; 8 bases are a match to TRBD1. CDR1 MNHEY and CDR2 SVGAGI come from the germline V gene. The CDR3 is made up of 16 amino acids. Trimming at V came to 4 bases and at J to 0 bases, leaving 5 bases not matched to a gene. The CDR3 coding sequence is TGTGCCAGCAGTTCGAGGACAGGGCTAGCCAAAAACATTCAGTACTTC. It translates to CASSSRTGLAKNIQYF.

The chain is built from TRBV5-6 and TRBJ2-5; 7 nucleotides align to TRBD1. CDR3 length: 15 residues. The germline V gene has CDR1 SGHDT and CDR2 YYEEEE. V was pared by 4 bases and J by 2 bases, with 8 bases of the junction left unmatched. CDR3 DNA sequence: TGTGCCAGCAGCCCGACAGGGCTGGGGCAAGAGACCCAGTACTTC. Translating it yields CASSPTGLGQETQYF.

This sequence joins TRBV7-3 and TRBJ1-1; 9 nucleotides match TRBD1. V trimming: 6 bases; J trimming: 5 bases; junction bases outside the gene matches: 7. From germline, CDR1 is SGHTA and CDR2 FQGTGA. The CDR3 spans 14 residues. This CDR3 is CASRQTGGSTEAFF. CDR3 coding DNA: TGTGCCAGCAGGCAAACAGGGGGCTCAACTGAAGCTTTCTTT.

The genes are TRBV5-1 and TRBJ2-5, with 8 positions matching TRBD2. This CDR3 comprises 15 residues. The V and J ends lost 5 bases and 0 bases, in that order; junction bases with no gene match: 6. CDR1 SGHRS and CDR2 YFSETQ come from the germline V gene. DNA of the CDR3: TGCGCCAGCAGGAGCGGGGGTTCGTACCAAGAGACCCAGTACTTC. This sequence encodes CASRSGGSYQETQYF.

This clone was seen a single time. The chain employs TRBV5-6 and TRBJ2-1; 8 nucleotides align to TRBD2. Trimming cost V 4 bases and J 3 bases; bases outside gene matches: 9. This CDR3 spans 16 amino acids. The germline CDR1 and CDR2 sequences are SGHDT and YYEEEE. CDR3 residues: CASSPTRSGGYNEQFF. As DNA, the CDR3 is TGTGCCAGCAGCCCCACAAGGAGCGGGGGCTACAATGAGCAGTTCTTC.

The CDR3 sequence: CASSLGRTGMWQPQHF. The CDR3 region has the DNA TGTGCCAGCAGCTTAGGCAGAACAGGGATGTGGCAGCCCCAGCATTTT. This sequence joins TRBV7-8 and TRBJ1-5, with D possibly TRBD1 on 6 matching bases. The V end was cut by 1 base, the J end by 7 bases, with 17 bases between. Looked up from germline, CDR1 is SGHVS and CDR2 is FQNEAQ. There are 16 residues in the CDR3.

V is TRBV5-6 and J is TRBJ2-1, with 7 positions matching TRBD2. The germline V gene encodes CDR1 SGHDT and CDR2 YYEEEE. V lost 3 bases and J lost 0; bases outside the gene matches: 3. The CDR3 runs to 15 residues. CDR3 residues: CASSWDYSSYNEQFF. The CDR3 nucleotides read TGTGCCAGCAGCTGGGACTACAGCTCCTACAATGAGCAGTTCTTC.

The V gene is TRBV5-1, the J gene TRBJ2-2, with 8 bases aligning to TRBD2. The V gene end was trimmed by 4 bases and the J gene end by 1 base; junction bases not matched to a gene: 3. This CDR3 is 15 amino acids long. Germline V lookup: CDR1 SGHRS, CDR2 YFSETQ. The CDR3, as DNA: TGCGCCAGCAGCCCCCTAGCGGGGAACACCGGGGAGCTGTTTTTT. It encodes CASSPLAGNTGELFF.

This clone was seen more than once but under ten times. This chain connects TRBV27 to TRBJ2-7; 10 nucleotides agree with TRBD1. V lost 5 bases, J lost 5 bases, and 9 bases stayed unmatched. This CDR3 region has 15 residues. Germline V gene data show CDR1 as MNHEY and CDR2 as SMNVEV (reference sequence). The CDR3 bases are TGTGCCAGCAGTCAACCCGGGACAGGGGTCCACGAGCAGTACTTC. Residues: CASSQPGTGVHEQYF.

The V and J genes are TRBV30 and TRBJ2-4, with a tentative D call TRBD1 (6 bases). CDR1 and CDR2 from the germline V gene are GTSNPN and SVGIG (reference sequence). Trimming removed 0 bases at V and 0 bases at J, with 18 bases between. The CDR3 has 18 residues. CDR3 protein: CAWSVLRGQGLAKNIQYF. Here the CDR3 DNA reads TGTGCCTGGAGTGTCCTCAGGGGTCAAGGACTAGCCAAAAACATTCAGTACTTC.

This chain connects TRBV4-3 to TRBJ2-1; 8 nucleotides align to TRBD2. The CDR3 has 17 residues. CDR1 is LGHNA, CDR2 YSLEER, per germline. Trimming removed 0 bases from V and 3 bases from J; junction bases left unmatched: 7. CDR3 protein: CASSQDSTRGGYNEQFF. DNA for the CDR3: TGCGCCAGCAGCCAAGATTCAACCCGGGGGGGCTACAATGAGCAGTTCTTC.

The chain uses TRBV6-4 and TRBJ1-2; D ambiguous. Trimming stripped 2 bases from V and 5 bases from J, with 12 bases between. The germline gives CDR1 MRHNA, CDR2 SNTAGT. The CDR3 has 14 amino acids. CDR3 amino acids: CASSDLPGEYGYTF. The CDR3, as DNA: TGTGCCAGCAGTGACCTACCAGGTGAGTATGGCTACACCTTC.

This chain joins TRBV4-1 and TRBJ1-1; D not resolved. Trimming took off 0 bases at V and 2 bases at J, with 10 bases between the two ends. CDR3 size: 15 residues. Germline loops: CDR1 MGHRA, CDR2 YSYEKL. CDR3 coding DNA: TGCGCCAGCAGCCAAGAACCGGACTCCAACACTGAAGCTTTCTTT. This codes for CASSQEPDSNTEAFF.

The rearrangement uses TRBV2 and TRBJ1-2, with TRBD1 identical over 7 bases. V lost 7 bases, J lost 7 bases, and 21 bases stayed unmatched. This CDR3 comprises 17 residues. Germline CDR1 is SNHLY and CDR2 is FYNNEI. CDR3: CASTLQGFDFSEIGYTF. The CDR3, as DNA: TGTGCCAGCACCTTACAGGGGTTTGATTTCAGCGAAATTGGCTACACCTTC.

J is TRBJ2-3 and V is TRBV5-1, with D possibly TRBD2 on 6 matching bases. This CDR3 is built from 14 residues. The germline V gene has CDR1 SGHRS and CDR2 YFSETQ. The V end lost 2 bases, the J end lost 3 bases, and 10 bases lay between the germline ends. CDR3 residues: CASSFWRETDTQYF. The CDR3 nucleotides are TGCGCCAGCAGCTTCTGGAGGGAGACAGATACGCAGTATTTT.

The rearrangement joins TRBV9 to TRBJ1-1, with 8 bases that match TRBD1. CDR1 SGDLS and CDR2 YYNGEE come from the germline V gene. The CDR3 spans 14 residues. With V trimmed by 4 bases and J by 4 bases, 6 bases remained unmatched. Here the CDR3 DNA reads TGTGCCAGCAGCCAGGACAGGGTGAGCACTGAAGCTTTCTTT. Translation: CASSQDRVSTEAFF.

The rearrangement uses TRBV5-1 and TRBJ1-1; 10 nucleotides agree with TRBD1. Looked up from germline, CDR1 is SGHRS and CDR2 is YFSETQ. The CDR3 is 16 amino acids. V lost 3 bases and J lost 0; bases outside the gene matches: 5. In nucleotides, the CDR3 is TGCGCCAGCAGCTCAGGACAGGGGGGATTGAACACTGAAGCTTTCTTT. The encoded protein is CASSSGQGGLNTEAFF.

V is TRBV30 and J is TRBJ2-7; D unresolved. The germline gives CDR1 GTSNPN, CDR2 SVGIG (reference sequence). The CDR3 has 12 amino acids. Trimming took off 5 bases at V and 2 bases at J, with 10 bases between the two ends. The CDR3 spells CAWDKQPYEQYF. In nucleotides, the CDR3 is TGTGCCTGGGACAAACAGCCCTACGAGCAGTACTTC.

This clone was seen a handful of times. The CDR3, as DNA: TGTGCCAGCAGCCCTTGGACTAGCGTAACAGATACGCAGTATTTT. The encoded protein is CASSPWTSVTDTQYF. The rearrangement uses TRBV14 and TRBJ2-3; 9 bases match TRBD2. Germline assignment: CDR1 SGHDN and CDR2 FVKESK. This CDR3 comprises 15 residues. V lost 4 bases, J lost 3 bases, and 5 bases stayed unmatched.

V gene TRBV30 combines with J gene TRBJ2-3; TRBD2 aligns across 13 bases. The V segment lost 1 base and the J segment 0 bases; nucleotides outside the gene matches: 7. This CDR3 has 18 amino acids. CDR1 and CDR2 from the germline V gene are GTSNPN and SVGIG (reference sequence). The CDR3 DNA is TGTGCCTGGAGTGGGGGACTAGCGGGGTACTCTAGCACAGATACGCAGTATTTT. Protein sequence: CAWSGGLAGYSSTDTQYF.

The V call is TRBV30, the J call TRBJ2-7; 10 bases align to TRBD1. CDR1 and CDR2 from the germline V gene are GTSNPN and SVGIG (reference sequence). This CDR3 is built from 15 residues. The ends lost 4 bases at V and 2 bases at J; junction bases unmatched: 8. This CDR3 is CAWTRDRGYTYEQYF. CDR3 in DNA: TGTGCCTGGACTAGGGACAGGGGATACACCTACGAGCAGTACTTC.

This sequence joins TRBV6-5 and TRBJ1-5; D is undetermined. Germline V lookup: CDR1 MNHEY, CDR2 SVGAGI. This CDR3 has 13 residues. Trimming took 4 bases from V and 2 from J, leaving 6 bases between them. CDR3 in amino acids: CASSLDGNQPQHF. For the CDR3, the DNA is TGTGCCAGCAGTTTAGATGGCAATCAGCCCCAGCATTTT.